This TCR beta chain was captured in a study of blood T cells in healthy people across ages. In its sample, this clonotype was seen a few times. The antigen is unknown. Staff drew approximately 9.1 milliliters of peripheral blood from each donor. The use of a sample-barcoded 5' primer and a J-beta primer mix characterized a second PCR of roughly 7 to 11 cycles. Every sample gave at least 2.5 million paired-end reads containing CDR3. Via MiXCR, TCRdb re-called the 5' RACE reads, giving one row per CDR3 protein. The sample shows 710,000 or so distinct CDR3 sequences, 20% to 25% of them seen only once. This CDR3 comprises 11 residues. The V and J ends lost 3 bases and 7 bases respectively, with 6 bases between them. Whole-study findings and limits: Long-lived donors had more naive CD4+ cells and higher diversity than aged donors.

Sequencing was done on a sample of blood. The sequence derives from a man between 65 and 80 years old in good health. This chain joins TRBV12-3 or TRBV12-4 and TRBJ1-1; D is ambiguous. CDR3 bases: TGTGCCAGCAGTTTTTTGGATGAAGCTTTCTTT. This translates into CASSFLDEAFF.